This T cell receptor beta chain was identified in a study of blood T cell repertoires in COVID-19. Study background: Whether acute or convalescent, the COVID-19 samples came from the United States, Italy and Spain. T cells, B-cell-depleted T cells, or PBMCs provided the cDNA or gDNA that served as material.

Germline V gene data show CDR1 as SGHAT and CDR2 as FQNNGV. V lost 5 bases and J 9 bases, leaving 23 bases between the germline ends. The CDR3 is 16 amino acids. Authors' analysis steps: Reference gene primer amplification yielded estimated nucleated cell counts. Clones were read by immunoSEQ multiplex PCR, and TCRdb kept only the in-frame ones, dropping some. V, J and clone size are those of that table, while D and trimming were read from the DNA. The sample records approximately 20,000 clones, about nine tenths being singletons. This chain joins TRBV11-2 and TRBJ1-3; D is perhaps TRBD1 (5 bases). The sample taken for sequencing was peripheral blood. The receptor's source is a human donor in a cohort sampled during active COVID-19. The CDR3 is CASSPLEGPAGGTIYF. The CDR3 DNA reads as TGTGCCAGCAGCCCGTTAGAGGGACCCGCGGGGGGCACCATATATTTT.